The clone carrying this T cell receptor beta chain is a singleton in its sample. This sample stems from a study of T cell changes during pregnancy in multiple sclerosis. Measured with immunoSEQ multiplex PCR; TCRdb has only the in-frame clones, and not every one. The sample holds tens of thousands of clones, about 90% seen once. CDR1 and CDR2 from the germline V gene are SEHNR and FQNEAQ (reference sequence). The CDR3 length is 14 residues. With 3 bases removed from V and 0 bases from J, the gap between germline ends came to 8 bases. The sequences come from CD4+ T cells from peripheral blood mononuclear cells, collected in the second trimester of pregnancy. This clonotype originated in a female donor with multiple sclerosis, enrolled in a pregnancy study. The chain is built from TRBV7-9 and TRBJ1-1, with a weak D call TRBD1 (5 bases). CDR3: CASSFQGLNTEAFF. In nucleotides, the CDR3 is TGTGCCAGCAGCTTCCAGGGCCTGAACACTGAAGCTTTCTTT. The full variable domain, with the rest looked up from reference TRBV7-9 and TRBJ1-1, is DTGVSQNPRHKITKRGQNVTFRCDPISEHNRLYWYRQTLGQGPEFLTYFQNEAQLEKSRLLSDRFSAERPKGSFSTLEIQRTEQGDSAMYLCASSFQGLNTEAFFGQGTRLTVV.